Presented here are 28 T cell receptor beta chains from one specimen sequenced in a study of T cells expressing NK-cell markers. TCRdb reprocessed the 5' RACE reads and keeps a single row for each CDR3 protein, giving no DNA. The sample totals about 460,000 distinct CDR3 sequences; its top ten clones hold 1.4% to 1.5%. The sequenced sample was blood T cells: a sorted CD56 or NKG2C T cell subset, CD4+ or CD8+ T cells, or bulk PBMC T cells (not recorded which). The receptors were sampled from a woman between 50 and 59 years old in good health.

The chain carries TRBV11-2 and TRBJ2-2. Germline values: CDR1 SGHAT, CDR2 FQNNGV. The CDR3 loop spans 15 amino acids. The CDR3 region is CASSFRLERTGELFF.

This chain connects TRBV20-1 to TRBJ1-2; TCRdb gives TRBD1 as the D gene, but with no DNA this cannot be confirmed. From germline, CDR1 is DFQATT and CDR2 SNEGSKA (reference sequence). The CDR3 is 15 residues long. The CDR3 loop is CSARLRDSVNYGYTF.

The chain couples TRBV12-3 or TRBV12-4 to TRBJ1-2; the TCRdb call, TRBD1, lacks DNA for checking. The CDR3 length is 14 residues. The CDR3 is CASKISRGSGGYTF.

The J gene is TRBJ2-3, the V gene TRBV12-3 or TRBV12-4. The CDR3 spans 16 residues. CDR3 in amino acids: CASSLAGQLYTDTQYF.

This rearrangement joins TRBV7-9 to TRBJ2-3; TCRdb outputs TRBD1, but without DNA this stays unchecked. Germline V gene lookup returns CDR1 SEHNR and CDR2 FQNEAQ (reference sequence). CDR3 length: 15 amino acids. The CDR3 sequence is CASSPIRDRQDTQYF. The entire variable domain, with the rest obtained from reference TRBV7-9 and TRBJ2-3, is as follows: DTGVSQNPRHKITKRGQNVTFRCDPISEHNRLYWYRQTLGQGPEFLTYFQNEAQLEKSRLLSDRFSAERPKGSFSTLEIQRTEQGDSAMYLCASSPIRDRQDTQYFGPGTRLTVL.

The chain recombines TRBV20-1 with TRBJ2-1; TCRdb picks TRBD1, but there is no DNA to check that call. Germline lookup yields CDR1 DFQATT and CDR2 SNEGSKA (reference sequence). The length of the CDR3 is 14 residues. This chain's CDR3 is CSAQAGTGYNEQFF.

The chain combines TRBV12-3 or TRBV12-4 with TRBJ1-3; the D gene TCRdb calls, TRBD1, cannot be checked with no DNA. The length of the CDR3 is 14 residues. The CDR3 sequence: CASSPLTGLGTIYF.

The chain carries TRBV6-6 and TRBJ2-7; the TRBD2 assignment by TCRdb is unverifiable without DNA. CDR3 length: 15 residues. Looked up from germline, CDR1 is MNHNY and CDR2 is SVGAGI (reference sequence). The CDR3 loop reads CASSRRDFQTYEQYF.

The chain links TRBV24-1 to TRBJ2-1. Germline V gene lookup returns CDR1 KGHDR and CDR2 SFDVKD. The CDR3 is 14 amino acids. The CDR3 region is CATSESGRNNEQFF.

V usage is TRBV4-1 and J usage is TRBJ1-4. CDR3 length equals 12 residues. Germline V gene lookup returns CDR1 MGHRA and CDR2 YSYEKL. The chain's CDR3 is CASSKTEEKLFF.

The chain has TRBV10-3 and TRBJ1-3. There are 11 residues in the CDR3. CDR1 is ENHRY and CDR2 is SYGVKD in the germline V gene. The chain's CDR3 is CAISQTDTIYF.

The CDR3 reads CASSLVGDGNQPQHF. The V and J genes are TRBV7-2 and TRBJ1-5; TCRdb's D call of TRBD1 is untestable without DNA. This CDR3 comprises 15 residues. Germline loops: CDR1 SGHTA, CDR2 FQGNSA.

The chain combines TRBV6-1 with TRBJ2-3; TCRdb picks TRBD1, but there is no DNA to check that call. This CDR3 contains 16 residues. Germline assignment: CDR1 MNHNS and CDR2 SASEGT. The CDR3 region is CASSPRDRGRSDTQYF.

The V and J genes are TRBV20-1 and TRBJ1-5; the TCRdb D gene call, TRBD1, has no DNA to confirm it. CDR3 length: 15 residues. The germline V gene encodes CDR1 DFQATT and CDR2 SNEGSKA (reference sequence). CDR3 residues: CSALPRTGGVQPQHF.

This chain links TRBV20-1 with TRBJ2-1; the D call from TCRdb, TRBD2, cannot be confirmed without DNA. Germline CDR1 and CDR2: DFQATT and SNEGSKA (reference sequence). There are 12 residues in the CDR3. This CDR3 reads CSAIAGVSEQFF.

The J gene is TRBJ2-1, the V gene TRBV24-1; TCRdb's D gene call, TRBD1, goes unchecked for lack of DNA. The CDR3 runs to 16 residues. CDR1 KGHDR and CDR2 SFDVKD come from the germline V gene. The CDR3 loop is CATSDPGRDRDNEQFF.

V gene TRBV10-3 combines with J gene TRBJ1-2; as DNA is missing, the TRBD1 call by TCRdb cannot be tested. CDR1 ENHRY and CDR2 SYGVKD come from the germline V gene. The CDR3 has 14 residues. This CDR3 is CAIKRDGENYGYTF.

The V call is TRBV4-1, the J call TRBJ2-4; TCRdb's assignment of TRBD1 cannot be checked, as there is no DNA. Germline V gene lookup returns CDR1 MGHRA and CDR2 YSYEKL. There are 19 residues in the CDR3. This CDR3 is CASSQENRGGWVSKNIQYF.

The chain carries TRBV3-1 and TRBJ2-1; with no DNA, the TCRdb D assignment of TRBD2 cannot be verified. The CDR3 length is 16 residues. Germline CDR1 and CDR2: LGHDT and YNNKEL (reference sequence). CDR3 sequence: CASSQQLAGGPREQFF.

V and J are TRBV4-1 and TRBJ2-7; TCRdb designates TRBD1, a call that cannot be tested without DNA. Germline CDR1 and CDR2: MGHRA and YSYEKL. The CDR3 sequence is 18 residues long. The CDR3 protein is CASSQWRWDGKGTYEQYF.

The chain carries TRBV19 and TRBJ1-3. This CDR3 is 15 amino acids long. Germline V lookup: CDR1 LNHDA, CDR2 SQIVND (reference sequence). The CDR3 sequence: CASSIGQNSGNTIYF. The full variable domain, rest sourced from reference TRBV19 and TRBJ1-3, is DGGITQSPKYLFRKEGQNVTLSCEQNLNHDAMYWYRQDPGQGLRLIYYSQIVNDFQKGDIAEGYSVSREKKESFPLTVTSAQKNPTAFYLCASSIGQNSGNTIYFGEGSWLTVV.

The chain has TRBV11-1 and TRBJ2-1; the TCRdb call, TRBD1, lacks DNA for checking. Germline-derived CDR1 and CDR2 are SGHAT and FQDESV (reference sequence). The CDR3 consists of 14 residues. The CDR3 reads CASSLGLDRDEQFF.

This chain connects TRBV14 to TRBJ2-7. There are 13 residues in the CDR3. From germline, CDR1 is SGHDN and CDR2 FVKESK. CDR3 sequence: CASSQDHDLEQYF.

This chain links TRBV12-3 or TRBV12-4 with TRBJ2-1; TCRdb reports TRBD2, a call that lacks DNA to check it against. CDR3 size: 18 residues. CDR3 sequence: CASSFRWRVAGRHNEQFF.

The chain links TRBV24-1 to TRBJ2-2; the TRBD2 assignment by TCRdb is unverifiable without DNA. The CDR3 sequence is 18 residues long. Germline V lookup: CDR1 KGHDR, CDR2 SFDVKD. The chain's CDR3 is CATSDLPSGLAGTGELFF.

This chain links TRBV5-1 with TRBJ2-1; the D gene TCRdb calls, TRBD1, cannot be checked with no DNA. CDR3 length: 13 residues. Germline CDR1 is SGHRS and CDR2 is YFSETQ. CDR3 region: CASRRDSLNEQFF.

V gene TRBV20-1 combines with J gene TRBJ2-7; the TRBD2 assignment by TCRdb is unverifiable without DNA. The CDR3 contains 13 residues. Germline CDR1 is DFQATT and CDR2 is SNEGSKA (reference sequence). CDR3 sequence: CSARKLADYEQYF.

V usage is TRBV4-1 and J usage is TRBJ2-1; lacking DNA, the TRBD2 call made by TCRdb goes unchecked. From germline, CDR1 is MGHRA and CDR2 YSYEKL. This CDR3 is built from 19 residues. The CDR3 protein is CASSQDGASGRQGDNEQFF.